A single sample gave rise to the 29 T cell receptor beta chains below, sequenced in a study of cytomegalovirus exposure and HLA in healthy donors. PCR used 60 Vbeta primers and 13 Jbeta primers. Method: immunoSEQ multiplex PCR; TCRdb's copy keeps in-frame clones and lacks some. The sample has around 150,000 clones, around 74% seen once. The specimen sequenced was PBMCs. The receptors were gathered from a man between 18 and 35 years old in good health and CMV-seronegative.

This chain's CDR3 is CASSLSGGADTGELFF. CDR3 DNA sequence: TGCGCCAGCAGCCTCTCAGGGGGCGCGGACACCGGGGAGCTGTTTTTT. The rearrangement uses TRBV5-1 and TRBJ2-2; 8 bases fit TRBD1. V lost 4 bases to trimming and J lost 3 bases; unmatched junction nucleotides: 8. The length of the CDR3 is 16 residues. Germline CDR1 reads SGHRS; CDR2 reads YFSETQ.

This chain links TRBV27 with TRBJ1-3, with D hard to call. CDR3 length: 14 residues. Germline assignment: CDR1 MNHEY and CDR2 SMNVEV (reference sequence). The V gene lost 6 bases and the J gene lost 3 bases, with 12 bases spanning the gap. As DNA, the CDR3 is TGTGCCAGCAGCGCCGTGGGCAATGGAAACACCATATATTTT. Translating it yields CASSAVGNGNTIYF.

CDR3 amino acids: CASSPVNRAQVHYEQYF. Written as DNA, the CDR3 is TGTGCCAGCAGCCCAGTGAACAGAGCTCAAGTTCACTACGAGCAGTACTTC. The V call is TRBV11-2, the J call TRBJ2-7; unclear D gene. Trimming removed 5 bases from V and 3 bases from J, with 23 bases in between. This CDR3 region has 17 residues. Per the germline V gene, CDR1 is SGHAT and CDR2 is FQNNGV.

The chain carries TRBV2 and TRBJ1-1; TRBD1 matches at 9 bases. After removal of 6 bases from V and 5 bases from J, the junction contained 10 bases not matched to a gene. This CDR3 contains 15 residues. In germline, CDR1 is SNHLY, CDR2 FYNNEI. The CDR3 sequence: CASSEGLGTGTEAFF. In nucleotides, the CDR3 is TGTGCCAGCAGCGAGGGGTTGGGGACAGGGACTGAAGCTTTCTTT.

The gene calls are TRBV7-9 and TRBJ1-2, with 10 nucleotides matching TRBD1. Unmatched junction bases numbered 4, after V lost 1 base and J lost 8 bases. Germline assignment: CDR1 SEHNR and CDR2 FQNEAQ (reference sequence). CDR3 size: 14 residues. For the CDR3, the DNA is TGTGCCAGCAGCTTAGGGGACAGGGGACGGGGCTACACCTTC. Amino acids: CASSLGDRGRGYTF. Supplemented by reference TRBV7-9 and TRBJ1-2, the full variable domain reads DTGVSQNPRHKITKRGQNVTFRCDPISEHNRLYWYRQTLGQGPEFLTYFQNEAQLEKSRLLSDRFSAERPKGSFSTLEIQRTEQGDSAMYLCASSLGDRGRGYTFGSGTRLTVV.

This clone was counted once. The chain has TRBV11-3 and TRBJ2-1; 9 positions agree with TRBD1. This CDR3 region has 14 residues. The germline gives CDR1 SGHNT, CDR2 YENEEA. The junction had 7 bases not matched to a gene; V was cut back by 5 bases and J by 8 bases. The CDR3 loop is CASSTRQGGDEQFF. The CDR3 nucleotides read TGTGCCAGCAGCACCCGACAGGGGGGGGATGAGCAGTTCTTC.

The chain combines TRBV6-1 with TRBJ2-3, with D tentatively TRBD2 (5 bases). V lost 5 bases to trimming and J lost 4 bases, with 13 bases between them. Germline V gene data show CDR1 as MNHNS and CDR2 as SASEGT. CDR3 length: 14 amino acids. DNA for the CDR3: TGTGCCAGCAGTCCCGGGGTCCCCGCAGATACGCAGTATTTT. Protein sequence: CASSPGVPADTQYF.

The J gene is TRBJ2-5, the V gene TRBV19; TRBD1 is a possible D gene (5 bases). This CDR3 has 14 amino acids. V was shortened by 6 bases and J by 4 bases, with 15 bases between the two germline ends. Germline assignment: CDR1 LNHDA and CDR2 SQIVND (reference sequence). The chain's CDR3 is CASRSRREGETQYF. CDR3 in DNA: TGTGCCAGTAGATCCCGCAGGGAAGGAGAGACCCAGTACTTC.

This clone has just one count. The CDR3 loop reads CASSHSRGGLNEKLFF. CDR3 coding DNA: TGTGCCAGCTCACATTCTAGAGGGGGCCTTAATGAAAAACTGTTTTTT. The genes are TRBV18 and TRBJ1-4; 7 positions match TRBD1. The CDR3 has 16 residues. The J segment lost 4 bases and the V segment lost 4 bases, leaving 9 bases of the junction unmatched. The germline V gene has CDR1 KGHSH and CDR2 LQKENI.

This sequence joins TRBV9 and TRBJ2-3; 8 nucleotides line up with TRBD2. From germline, CDR1 is SGDLS and CDR2 YYNGEE. V gave up 2 bases and J gave up 1 base; unmatched junction bases: 0. The CDR3 has 14 amino acids. The CDR3 sequence is CASSVSGGTDTQYF. The CDR3 DNA sequence: TGTGCCAGCAGCGTTAGCGGGGGCACAGATACGCAGTATTTT.

This clone has a handful of counts. The chain recombines TRBV9 with TRBJ2-1; 7 bases align to TRBD2. J lost 5 bases, V lost 1 base, and 6 bases had no gene match. CDR3 length: 15 amino acids. Germline assignment: CDR1 SGDLS and CDR2 YYNGEE. CDR3 sequence reads: CASSVRGTTDNEQFF. The CDR3 nucleotides are TGTGCCAGCAGCGTAAGAGGGACTACAGACAATGAGCAGTTCTTC.

The chain recombines TRBV4-3 with TRBJ2-3, with TRBD2 identical over 14 bases. The germline gives CDR1 LGHNA, CDR2 YSLEER. V was pared by 4 bases and J by 7 bases, with 7 bases of the junction left unmatched. The CDR3 has 16 residues. The CDR3 DNA reads as TGCGCCAGCAGCCGCTGGACTAGCGGGAGGACACATACGCAGTATTTT. It translates to CASSRWTSGRTHTQYF.

This clone was picked up a small number of times. This chain links TRBV7-9 with TRBJ2-7, with a possible D match to TRBD2 (5 bases). This CDR3 contains 15 residues. Germline CDR1 and CDR2: SEHNR and FQNEAQ (reference sequence). V lost 1 base to trimming and J lost 0 bases, with 10 bases between them. The CDR3 DNA reads as TGTGCCAGCAGCTTAGGTAGCGCGGGCTCCTACGAGCAGTACTTC. Translation: CASSLGSAGSYEQYF.

The CDR3 nucleotides are TGTGCCAGCAAACAGGGGTTTTCGACCTACGAGCAGTACTTC. Its protein product is CASKQGFSTYEQYF. This sequence joins TRBV27 and TRBJ2-7; TRBD1 aligns across 7 bases. The germline CDR1 and CDR2 sequences are MNHEY and SMNVEV (reference sequence). The CDR3 spans 14 residues. The J segment lost 2 bases and the V segment lost 7 bases, leaving 8 bases of the junction unmatched.

The chain has TRBV9 and TRBJ1-1; D gene uncertain. With 1 base removed from V and 6 bases from J, the gap between germline ends came to 10 bases. CDR1 is SGDLS and CDR2 is YYNGEE in the germline V gene. This CDR3 region has 13 residues. CDR3 sequence reads: CASSVRSGAEAFF. CDR3 DNA sequence: TGTGCCAGCAGCGTAAGATCTGGAGCTGAAGCTTTCTTT.

The chain uses TRBV10-3 and TRBJ1-5, with TRBD1 as a possible D gene (6 bases). The germline gives CDR1 ENHRY, CDR2 SYGVKD. Trimming removed 6 bases at V and 11 bases at J, with 14 bases between. The CDR3 spans 12 residues. The CDR3 DNA sequence: TGTGCCATCAGACAGGGTGGTGAGGCCCAGCATTTT. Its translation is CAIRQGGEAQHF.

V gene TRBV21-1 combines with J gene TRBJ2-2; the table gives TRBD1 as D, unverified against the DNA. TRBV21-1 is noted as a pseudogene. CDR3 length equals 17 residues. This chain's CDR3 is CASSKAGRGSDTGELFF. As DNA, the CDR3 is TGTGCCAGCAGCAAAGCCGGCAGGGGGTCGGACACCGGGGAGCTGTTTTTT.

This clone was counted a few times. The chain has TRBV5-1 and TRBJ2-5; TRBD2 matches at 12 bases. From germline, CDR1 is SGHRS and CDR2 YFSETQ. This CDR3 is built from 16 residues. Trimming took 3 bases from V and 5 from J; bases not matched to a gene: 8. The CDR3 DNA reads TGCGCCAGCAGCTCTCTCCCTAGCGGGAGGGATGAGACCCAGTACTTC. Its protein product is CASSSLPSGRDETQYF. Complete variable domain (other parts from reference TRBV5-1 and TRBJ2-5): KAGVTQTPRYLIKTRGQQVTLSCSPISGHRSVSWYQQTPGQGLQFLFEYFSETQRNKGNFPGRFSGRQFSNSRSEMNVSTLELGDSALYLCASSSLPSGRDETQYFGPGTRLLVL.

This chain joins TRBV25-1 and TRBJ2-7; 11 bases are shared with TRBD2. Germline V gives CDR1 MGHDK, CDR2 SYGVNS. CDR3 length: 15 amino acids. The V segment lost 3 bases and the J segment 6 bases; nucleotides outside the gene matches: 7. CDR3 nucleotide sequence: TGTGCCAGCAGTGACGAACTAGCGGGAGTAATCGAGCAGTACTTC. Translated, it gives CASSDELAGVIEQYF.

The DNA of the CDR3 is TGTGCCAGCAGGTGGACAGGGGGCGGACAGCCCCAGCATTTT. This sequence encodes CASRWTGGGQPQHF. The gene calls are TRBV28 and TRBJ1-5, with 11 bases matching TRBD1. CDR3 length: 14 amino acids. CDR1 and CDR2 from the germline V gene are MDHEN and SYDVKM. With 6 bases clipped from V and 7 bases from J, the junction kept 5 bases outside the gene matches.

The chain carries TRBV4-3 and TRBJ2-1; TRBD2 might be the D (7 bases). CDR1 is LGHNA, CDR2 YSLEER, per germline. Trimming shortened V by 4 bases and J by 9 bases, and 10 bases separated the two germline ends. This CDR3 is 12 amino acids long. DNA for the CDR3: TGCGCCAGCAGCCCCGGGGGGCCTGAGCAGTTCTTC. It is translated as CASSPGGPEQFF.

J is TRBJ1-2 and V is TRBV5-5; 7 bases line up with TRBD1. Germline V CDR1 and CDR2: SGHKS, YYEKEE (reference sequence). The CDR3 sequence is 14 residues long. Trimming cost V 4 bases and J 3 bases; bases outside gene matches: 6. The CDR3 DNA reads as TGTGCCAGCAGCGCAACAGGGGCCGACTATGGCTACACCTTC. Its translation: CASSATGADYGYTF.

The rearrangement joins TRBV4-3 to TRBJ2-6, with unresolved D. The CDR3 is 16 residues long. V was trimmed by 0 bases and J by 1 base, leaving 7 bases between them. Germline V CDR1 and CDR2: LGHNA, YSLEER. The CDR3 reads CASSQDLASGANVLTF. CDR3 DNA: TGCGCCAGCAGCCAAGATCTGGCTTCTGGGGCCAACGTCCTGACTTTC.

Here the CDR3 reads CASQGDSTEAFF. The CDR3, as DNA: TGTGCCTCGCAGGGGGATAGTACTGAAGCTTTCTTT. The chain combines TRBV30 with TRBJ1-1; 7 nucleotides match TRBD1. Trimming took 7 bases from V and 5 from J; bases not matched to a gene: 7. Germline CDR1 and CDR2: GTSNPN and SVGIG (reference sequence). The CDR3 contains 12 residues.

V usage is TRBV5-8 and J usage is TRBJ1-2, with 8 nucleotides matching TRBD1. The CDR3 sequence is 15 residues long. Germline CDR1 SGHTS, CDR2 YDEGEE. V was clipped by 0 bases and J by 7 bases; unmatched bases: 8. As DNA, the CDR3 is TGTGCCAGCAGCTTGGTCGGTGCCAGGGGGCCTGGCTACACCTTC. It yields the protein CASSLVGARGPGYTF.

V and J are TRBV27 and TRBJ2-7; tentatively, D is TRBD1 (5 bases). Per the germline V gene, CDR1 is MNHEY and CDR2 is SMNVEV (reference sequence). This CDR3 spans 15 amino acids. V was clipped by 5 bases and J by 0 bases, with 14 bases between them. The CDR3 sequence is CASSLDSFSSYEQYF. DNA for the CDR3: TGTGCCAGCAGTCTCGACAGCTTTAGCTCCTACGAGCAGTACTTC.

The CDR3: CASSQRLAGESYEQYF. The CDR3, as DNA: TGCGCCAGCAGCCAACGACTAGCGGGAGAGTCCTACGAGCAGTACTTC. The V and J genes are TRBV4-3 and TRBJ2-7, with 12 bases matching TRBD2. This CDR3 has 16 amino acids. J gave up 1 base and V 2 bases, and 3 bases lay outside the gene matches. CDR1 and CDR2 (germline): LGHNA, YSLEER.

V gene TRBV28 combines with J gene TRBJ1-5; TRBD1 matches at 7 bases. Germline V gives CDR1 MDHEN, CDR2 SYDVKM. The CDR3 runs to 15 residues. V lost 1 base to trimming and J lost 7 bases; unmatched junction nucleotides: 7. In DNA, the CDR3 is TGTGCCAGCAGTTTATCTATAGGGGGCGGGCAGCCCCAGCATTTT. Its translation is CASSLSIGGGQPQHF.

This clone appeared a few times. The chain combines TRBV28 with TRBJ1-2, with D unresolved. V was shortened by 3 bases and J by 8 bases, with 10 bases between the two germline ends. Germline lookup yields CDR1 MDHEN and CDR2 SYDVKM. The CDR3 totals 12 residues. The CDR3: CASSLGSLGYTF. The CDR3, as DNA: TGTGCCAGCAGTTTGGGCTCCTTGGGCTACACCTTC.